What follows are 15 T cell receptor beta chains derived from one specimen sequenced in a study of Graves' ophthalmopathy and Graves' hyperthyroidism. Amplified TCR beta CDR3 regions were obtained using RNA transcripts as template. HTBI-primed RT-PCR formed the first round, and a multiplex PCR formed the second. A single record per CDR3 protein comes from TCRdb applying MiXCR to the multiplex PCR reads. The sample consists of more than 550,000 distinct CDR3 sequences, 35% to 45% of them appearing once. Sequenced: peripheral blood. Receptors originate from an adult man with Graves' ophthalmopathy.

The gene calls are TRBV30 and TRBJ2-5; 7 bases fit TRBD1. CDR3 length equals 13 residues. Germline CDR1 and CDR2: GTSNPN and SVGIG (reference sequence). Germline trimming cut 2 bases from V and 1 base from J; bases unmatched to any gene: 1. For the CDR3, the DNA is TGTGCCTGGAGTCGGGACAGCCAAGAGACCCAGTACTTC. This codes for CAWSRDSQETQYF. Together with reference TRBV30 and TRBJ2-5, the CDR3 gives the full variable domain: SQTIHQWPATLVQPVGSPLSLECTVEGTSNPNLYWYRQAAGRGLQLLFYSVGIGQISSEVPQNLSASRPQDRQFILSSKKLLLSDSGFYLCAWSRDSQETQYFGPGTRLLVL.

The gene calls are TRBV2 and TRBJ1-3; tentative D call: TRBD1 (5 bases). The CDR3 is made up of 13 amino acids. Trimming cost V 10 bases and J 7 bases, with 17 bases left between them. Germline CDR1 SNHLY, CDR2 FYNNEI. Here the CDR3 DNA reads TGTGCCACCTCGGCGACCTCAGGGAACACCATATATTTT. As protein: CATSATSGNTIYF. Drawing the rest from reference TRBV2 and TRBJ1-3, the complete variable domain is EPEVTQTPSHQVTQMGQEVILRCVPISNHLYFYWYRQILGQKVEFLVSFYNNEISEKSEIFDDQFSVERPDGSNFTLKIRSTKLEDSAMYFCATSATSGNTIYFGEGSWLTVV.

A few counts support this clonotype. CDR3 loop: CASSPLSQNTEAFF. The DNA of the CDR3 is TGTGCCAGCAGCCCCTTGAGCCAAAACACTGAAGCTTTCTTT. The chain joins TRBV12-3 or TRBV12-4 to TRBJ1-1; no definite D call. The CDR3 length is 14 residues. V gave up 6 bases and J gave up 2 bases, with 13 bases separating them.

As regards this clonotype: With a much larger clone just one base away, this may be a read error. Since the CDR3 does not end with the conserved phenylalanine or tryptophan, this likely comes from a read error. The V gene is TRBV11-2, the J gene TRBJ2-7; TRBD2 matches 8 bases. Germline V gene data show CDR1 as SGHAT and CDR2 as FQNNGV. The ends lost 2 bases at V and 6 bases at J; junction bases unmatched: 6. The CDR3 contains 14 residues. DNA of the CDR3: TGTGCCAGCAGCTTAAGCGGGGGAGAGGGCGAGCAGTACTGC. Encoded protein: CASSLSGGEGEQYC.

CDR3 residues: CATSAGGSTEAFF. The CDR3 bases are TGTGCCACCAGTGCAGGAGGGAGCACTGAAGCTTTCTTT. This rearrangement joins TRBV24-1 to TRBJ1-1; no reliable D call. Trimming took off 5 bases at V and 4 bases at J, with 10 bases between the two ends. Germline lookup yields CDR1 KGHDR and CDR2 SFDVKD. The CDR3 totals 13 residues.

This clonotype was seen at least ten times. The chain joins TRBV7-9 to TRBJ2-6; D possibly matches TRBD1 or TRBD2 (5 bases each). This CDR3 comprises 17 residues. The germline gives CDR1 SEHNR, CDR2 FQNEAQ (reference sequence). The V end was cut by 6 bases, the J end by 4 bases, with 19 bases between. The chain's CDR3 is CASRLEVGVRGANVLTF. For the CDR3, the DNA is TGTGCCAGCAGACTAGAAGTGGGGGTGAGGGGGGCCAACGTCCTGACTTTC. Combining the CDR3 with reference TRBV7-9 and TRBJ2-6 gives the whole variable domain DTGVSQNPRHKITKRGQNVTFRCDPISEHNRLYWYRQTLGQGPEFLTYFQNEAQLEKSRLLSDRFSAERPKGSFSTLEIQRTEQGDSAMYLCASRLEVGVRGANVLTFGAGSRLTVL.

The rearrangement uses TRBV5-8 and TRBJ1-2, with D possibly TRBD1 on 5 matching bases. This CDR3 region has 15 residues. Germline lookup yields CDR1 SGHTS and CDR2 YDEGEE. Trimming removed 1 base at V and 6 bases at J, with 16 bases between. CDR3 sequence (DNA): TGTGCCAGCAGCTTGTTCGTCAGGGCAAGTGATGGCTACACCTTC. Amino acids: CASSLFVRASDGYTF.

This clonotype has at least ten counts. The V call is TRBV10-3, the J call TRBJ2-7; D gene ambiguous. Trimming shortened V by 6 bases and J by 5 bases, and 17 bases separated the two germline ends. This CDR3 contains 14 residues. CDR1 is ENHRY, CDR2 SYGVKD, per germline. The CDR3 sequence: CAISHGLGGDEQYF. The CDR3 nucleotides read TGTGCCATCAGCCATGGGCTAGGTGGCGACGAGCAGTACTTC.

In its sample, this clonotype was seen many times. The chain is built from TRBV29-1 and TRBJ2-7, with TRBD1 matching 8 bases. This CDR3 is 14 amino acids long. Germline CDR1 reads SQVTM; CDR2 reads ANQGSEA. After removal of 5 bases from V and 1 base from J, the junction contained 7 bases not matched to a gene. CDR3 sequence reads: CSVPGTGVSYEQYF. The CDR3 nucleotides read TGCAGCGTTCCCGGGACAGGCGTATCCTACGAGCAGTACTTC.

This clonotype was detected ten times or more. The chain has TRBV2 and TRBJ1-6; no firm D call. The V gene lost 8 bases and the J gene lost 0 bases, with 8 bases spanning the gap. There are 14 residues in the CDR3. In germline, CDR1 is SNHLY, CDR2 FYNNEI. CDR3 bases: TGTGCCAGCTCAGCCCGCTCCTATAATTCACCCCTCCACTTT. This codes for CASSARSYNSPLHF.

The chain joins TRBV6-5 to TRBJ1-4; D perhaps matches TRBD1 (6 bases). Germline V lookup: CDR1 MNHEY, CDR2 SVGAGI. The CDR3 loop spans 13 amino acids. V lost 5 bases and J lost 6, with 10 bases in between. CDR3 amino acids: CASSITGYEKLFF. Written as DNA, the CDR3 is TGTGCCAGCAGTATCACAGGGTATGAAAAACTGTTTTTT.

The V gene is TRBV10-3, the J gene TRBJ1-2; D might be TRBD1 (5 bases). This CDR3 has 13 amino acids. With 3 bases removed from V and 5 bases from J, the gap between germline ends came to 10 bases. Germline values: CDR1 ENHRY, CDR2 SYGVKD. Here the CDR3 DNA reads TGTGCCATCAGTGACGACAGTGATTATGGCTACACCTTC. It specifies CAISDDSDYGYTF.

Details on this clonotype: A read error may explain this, as a much larger clone is one base away. The V gene is TRBV20-1, the J gene TRBJ2-5; TRBD1 is a possible D gene (6 bases). V was clipped by 5 bases and J by 4 bases, with 11 bases between them. This CDR3 has 12 residues. The germline V gene encodes CDR1 DFQATT and CDR2 SNEGSKA (reference sequence). The CDR3 reads CSALTGRETQYF. The CDR3 nucleotides read TGCAGTGCTCTTACAGGGAGAGAGACCCAGTACTTC.

A remark on this clonotype: Compared with germline, one end of the junction differs, possibly owing to a read error. This chain uses TRBV10-3 with TRBJ1-4, with a possible D match to TRBD1 (5 bases). Germline V CDR1 and CDR2: ENHRY, SYGVKD. The CDR3 sequence is 14 residues long. CDR3 residues: CAISDWGSNEKLFF. The DNA of the CDR3 is TGCGCCATCAGCGACTGGGGCTCTAATGAAAAACTGTTTTTT.

The chain joins TRBV19 to TRBJ2-7, with 9 nucleotides matching TRBD1. Germline V lookup: CDR1 LNHDA, CDR2 SQIVND (reference sequence). The CDR3 is 13 amino acids. DNA for the CDR3: TGTGCTCGAAGGCGGGACAGGGAGTACGAGCAGTACTTC. This gives the protein CARRRDREYEQYF.